Below, 32 T cell receptor beta chains from the same sample are listed, as sequenced in a study of blood T cell repertoires in COVID-19. The data were produced by immunoSEQ multiplex PCR, yet TCRdb's version contains in-frame clones alone and is incomplete. The sample includes under 80,000 clones, approximately 87% of them seen just once. The sequenced material came from peripheral blood. The receptors were sampled from a man older than 75 in a cohort sampled during active COVID-19.

V usage is TRBV3-1 (or the pseudogene TRBV3-2) and J usage is TRBJ2-6; 7 bases match TRBD1. After removal of 4 bases from V and 0 bases from J, the junction contained 0 bases not matched to a gene. The CDR3 is 15 residues long. Germline CDR1 reads LGHDT; CDR2 reads YNNKEL (reference sequence). The chain's CDR3 is CASSPGGSGANVLTF. CDR3 nucleotides: TGTGCCAGCAGCCCAGGGGGCTCTGGGGCCAACGTCCTGACTTTC.

CDR3 amino acids: CASSFRGQNYGYTF. The DNA for the CDR3 is TGTGCCAGCAGCTTTAGGGGACAGAACTATGGCTACACCTTC. This chain links TRBV7-2 with TRBJ1-2, with TRBD1 matching over 7 bases. The V gene end was trimmed by 3 bases and the J gene end by 2 bases; junction bases not matched to a gene: 3. CDR1 is SGHTA, CDR2 FQGNSA, per germline. CDR3 length: 14 amino acids.

The chain carries TRBV7-2 and TRBJ2-7, with 16 bases that match TRBD2. The germline CDR1 and CDR2 sequences are SGHTA and FQGNSA. This CDR3 is 19 amino acids long. Trimming at V came to 4 bases and at J to 4 bases, leaving 13 bases not matched to a gene. The CDR3 sequence is CASSSPPGLAGGLRYEQYF. In nucleotides, the CDR3 is TGTGCCAGCAGCTCCCCACCGGGACTAGCGGGGGGGCTTAGGTACGAGCAGTACTTC. The complete variable domain, with remaining parts taken from reference TRBV7-2 and TRBJ2-7, reads GAGVSQSPSNKVTEKGKDVELRCDPISGHTALYWYRQSLGQGLEFLIYFQGNSAPDKSGLPSDRFSAERTGGSVSTLTIQRTQQEDSAVYLCASSSPPGLAGGLRYEQYFGPGTRLTVT.

The chain employs TRBV12-5 and TRBJ2-5; perhaps TRBD2 as D (7 bases). Between the trimmed V and J ends, which lost 8 bases and 12 bases, there was a span of 19 bases. The CDR3 length is 12 residues. Germline CDR1 LGHNT, CDR2 FRNRAP. CDR3 region: CASTLWGGRKYF. The CDR3 DNA follows: TGTGCTAGTACCCTTTGGGGGGGCCGCAAGTACTTC. The full variable domain, its missing parts supplied by reference TRBV12-5 and TRBJ2-5, is DARVTQTPRHKVTEMGQEVTMRCQPILGHNTVFWYRQTMMQGLELLAYFRNRAPLDDSGMPKDRFSAEMPDATLATLKIQPSEPRDSAVYFCASTLWGGRKYFGPGTRLLVL.

The chain employs TRBV9 and TRBJ2-2, with a tentative D call TRBD1 (6 bases). CDR1 and CDR2 (germline): SGDLS, YYNGEE. This CDR3 has 16 amino acids. Trimming took off 4 bases at V and 4 bases at J, with 17 bases between the two ends. CDR3 bases: TGTGCCAGCAGCCCTTGGGCAGGGGCAGGCACCGGGGAGCTGTTTTTT. Protein product: CASSPWAGAGTGELFF.

The CDR3 reads CATSRDGPSGGTTDTQYF. The CDR3 nucleotides read TGTGCCACCAGCAGAGATGGCCCTAGCGGGGGGACCACAGATACGCAGTATTTT. The J gene is TRBJ2-3, the V gene TRBV15; 11 nucleotides agree with TRBD2. With 0 bases clipped from V and 2 bases from J, the junction kept 7 bases outside the gene matches. Germline-derived CDR1 and CDR2 are LNHNV and YYDKDF (reference sequence). This CDR3 has 18 residues.

This sequence joins TRBV4-2 and TRBJ2-3; 8 bases line up with TRBD2. The CDR3 consists of 18 residues. Germline CDR1 and CDR2: LGHNA and YNFKEQ. V gave up 3 bases and J gave up 4 bases; unmatched junction bases: 15. CDR3 loop: CASSQSYGDAGGADTQYF. The CDR3, as DNA: TGTGCCAGCAGCCAGTCTTACGGGGATGCGGGGGGCGCAGATACGCAGTATTTT.

The V and J genes are TRBV5-4 and TRBJ2-6, with TRBD1 identical over 7 bases. Trimming removed 5 bases from V and 0 bases from J; junction bases left unmatched: 5. The CDR3 runs 16 residues. From germline, CDR1 is SGHNT and CDR2 YYREEE (reference sequence). The CDR3 reads CASRSTGFSGANVLTF. The CDR3 nucleotides are TGTGCCAGCAGATCGACAGGGTTCTCTGGGGCCAACGTCCTGACTTTC.

The V call is TRBV28, the J call TRBJ2-1; tentatively, D is TRBD2 (6 bases). Germline V lookup: CDR1 MDHEN, CDR2 SYDVKM. The V gene lost 7 bases and the J gene lost 6 bases, with 19 bases spanning the gap. This CDR3 is 15 amino acids long. As DNA, the CDR3 is TGTGCCAGCACCGAGGAGGGCTTTTTACCCAATGAGCAGTTCTTC. As protein: CASTEEGFLPNEQFF.

The rearrangement joins TRBV14 to TRBJ2-3; maybe TRBD2 (6 bases). CDR1 is SGHDN, CDR2 FVKESK, per germline. The CDR3 sequence is 16 residues long. The V end was cut by 4 bases, the J end by 2 bases, with 16 bases between. This chain's CDR3 is CASSPTLTRYTDTQYF. As DNA, the CDR3 is TGTGCCAGCAGCCCCACCCTGACTAGATACACAGATACGCAGTATTTT. The whole variable domain, remainder taken from reference TRBV14 and TRBJ2-3, is EAGVTQFPSHSVIEKGQTVTLRCDPISGHDNLYWYRRVMGKEIKFLLHFVKESKQDESGMPNNRFLAERTGGTYSTLKVQPAELEDSGVYFCASSPTLTRYTDTQYFGPGTRLTVL.

This sequence joins TRBV28 and TRBJ2-1; weak D call: TRBD1 (6 bases). Trimming shortened V by 4 bases and J by 6 bases, and 19 bases separated the two germline ends. The length of the CDR3 is 16 residues. Germline loops: CDR1 MDHEN, CDR2 SYDVKM. The CDR3 nucleotides read TGTGCCAGCAGTTCACTTGGTGGGGCAGGGGTCAATGAGCAGTTCTTC. Encoded protein: CASSSLGGAGVNEQFF.

This clone came up once. CDR3 coding DNA: TGTGCCAGCAGCCAGGACAGTCGAGGCTACACCTTC. Protein sequence: CASSQDSRGYTF. V gene TRBV3-1 (or the pseudogene TRBV3-2) combines with J gene TRBJ1-2; tentatively, D is TRBD1 (6 bases). Per the germline V gene, CDR1 is LGHDT and CDR2 is YNNKEL (reference sequence). The CDR3 consists of 12 residues. Trimming pared 3 bases from V and 8 bases from J, leaving 10 bases between.

CDR3 region: CSVEGRQGIQYF. The CDR3, as DNA: TGCAGCGTTGAAGGTCGACAGGGCATTCAGTACTTC. The chain couples TRBV29-1 to TRBJ2-4, with TRBD1 matching 7 bases. Germline V gives CDR1 SQVTM, CDR2 ANQGSEA. The CDR3 length is 12 residues. With V trimmed by 1 base and J by 9 bases, 3 bases remained unmatched.

The chain uses TRBV9 and TRBJ2-5; 10 positions agree with TRBD2. The CDR3 runs 17 residues. In germline, CDR1 is SGDLS, CDR2 YYNGEE. Trimming cost V 0 bases and J 2 bases; bases outside gene matches: 7. The CDR3 is CASSVAGRSGGQETQYF. The CDR3 DNA follows: TGTGCCAGCAGCGTAGCCGGCCGTAGCGGGGGGCAAGAGACCCAGTACTTC.

The chain links TRBV6-5 to TRBJ2-7; TRBD1 might be the D (5 bases). Germline V CDR1 and CDR2: MNHEY, SVGAGI. V lost 7 bases and J lost 0, with 16 bases in between. CDR3 size: 15 residues. CDR3 nucleotide sequence: TGTGCCAGCAACCTCGGACAAGGGCCCTCCTACGAGCAGTACGTC. Translation: CASNLGQGPSYEQYV.

The V and J genes are TRBV7-9 and TRBJ2-1; TRBD2 is a possible D gene (5 bases). Germline values: CDR1 SEHNR, CDR2 FQNEAQ (reference sequence). Trimming took off 2 bases at V and 7 bases at J, with 18 bases between the two ends. CDR3 size: 16 residues. CDR3 protein: CASSLSSRLAANEQFF. In DNA form, the CDR3 reads TGTGCCAGCAGCTTATCTTCCAGGCTAGCAGCGAATGAGCAGTTCTTC.

The V call is TRBV27, the J call TRBJ1-1; 7 bases are a match to TRBD1. The germline V gene encodes CDR1 MNHEY and CDR2 SMNVEV (reference sequence). Unmatched junction bases numbered 17, after V lost 5 bases and J lost 2 bases. The CDR3 extends over 18 amino acids. The CDR3 sequence: CASSPTPTLGQINTEAFF. CDR3 DNA sequence: TGTGCCAGCAGTCCTACCCCCACTTTGGGACAGATCAACACTGAAGCTTTCTTT.

The chain employs TRBV27 and TRBJ2-3; weak D call: TRBD2 (5 bases). V was trimmed by 2 bases and J by 0 bases, leaving 12 bases between them. The CDR3 sequence is 16 residues long. The V gene's germline CDR1 is MNHEY and CDR2 SMNVEV (reference sequence). DNA for the CDR3: TGTGCCAGCAGTTTAAGAGGGCTCTGGAGCACAGATACGCAGTATTTT. This gives the protein CASSLRGLWSTDTQYF.

The V and J genes are TRBV5-1 and TRBJ1-6, with D unresolved. Trimming removed 2 bases at V and 5 bases at J, with 8 bases between. Germline lookup yields CDR1 SGHRS and CDR2 YFSETQ. The CDR3 runs 14 residues. The CDR3, as DNA: TGCGCCAGCAGCTTAAATCAGGATAATTCACCCCTCCACTTT. Protein product: CASSLNQDNSPLHF.

This clone was found once. The rearrangement joins TRBV11-2 to TRBJ1-1; D gene uncertain. Trimming cost V 2 bases and J 6 bases, with 19 bases left between them. CDR1 is SGHAT, CDR2 FQNNGV, per germline. This CDR3 contains 16 residues. The CDR3 sequence: CASSLSPWSGYAEAFF. The CDR3 DNA reads TGTGCCAGCAGCTTAAGCCCGTGGAGTGGGTACGCTGAAGCTTTCTTT.

The chain has TRBV19 and TRBJ2-2; 14 positions match TRBD2. With V trimmed by 11 bases and J by 7 bases, 18 bases remained unmatched. Germline lookup yields CDR1 LNHDA and CDR2 SQIVND (reference sequence). This CDR3 contains 18 residues. CDR3 in amino acids: CASLTPGLAGGLSGELFF. The CDR3 DNA reads as TGTGCCTCTTTAACCCCAGGACTAGCGGGGGGTTTGAGCGGGGAGCTGTTTTTT.

The chain links TRBV3-1 (or the pseudogene TRBV3-2) to TRBJ2-5, with TRBD1 matching 10 bases. This CDR3 spans 16 amino acids. From germline, CDR1 is LGHDT and CDR2 YNNKEL (reference sequence). Germline trimming cut 3 bases from V and 2 bases from J; bases unmatched to any gene: 6. Here the CDR3 reads CASSHGTGALQETQYF. CDR3 DNA: TGTGCCAGCAGCCATGGGACAGGGGCCCTACAAGAGACCCAGTACTTC.

The V call is TRBV7-9, the J call TRBJ2-2; TRBD2 aligns across 7 bases. The CDR3 consists of 15 residues. Germline V gene lookup returns CDR1 SEHNR and CDR2 FQNEAQ (reference sequence). V gave up 5 bases and J gave up 7 bases; unmatched junction bases: 10. CDR3 sequence: CASSRERGDFGELFF. In nucleotides, the CDR3 is TGTGCCAGCAGCCGAGAGCGGGGCGATTTCGGGGAGCTGTTTTTT.

V and J are TRBV18 and TRBJ2-6; no definite D call. Germline-derived CDR1 and CDR2 are KGHSH and LQKENI. Trimming took off 2 bases at V and 2 bases at J, with 7 bases between the two ends. The CDR3 extends over 15 amino acids. The CDR3 here is CASSPGTTGANVLTF. The CDR3 nucleotides read TGTGCCAGCTCACCAGGCACCACTGGGGCCAACGTCCTGACTTTC.

This sequence joins TRBV11-2 and TRBJ2-1; 7 bases fit TRBD2. The CDR3 contains 15 residues. Germline CDR1 reads SGHAT; CDR2 reads FQNNGV. V lost 4 bases and J lost 1; bases outside the gene matches: 4. CDR3 amino acids: CASSSSSGSYNEQFF. CDR3 nucleotide sequence: TGTGCCAGCAGCTCCTCTAGCGGTTCCTACAATGAGCAGTTCTTC.

This sequence joins TRBV9 and TRBJ2-3; D remains unclear. The germline V gene encodes CDR1 SGDLS and CDR2 YYNGEE. The CDR3 is 13 amino acids. Between the trimmed V and J ends, which lost 5 bases and 2 bases, there was a span of 9 bases. CDR3 sequence (DNA): TGTGCCAGCAGGGGCACAGTCACAGATACGCAGTATTTT. Translating gives CASRGTVTDTQYF.

The chain couples TRBV14 to TRBJ2-2, with 7 bases lining up with TRBD1. CDR3 size: 16 residues. In germline, CDR1 is SGHDN, CDR2 FVKESK. V shed 1 base and J 0 bases; nucleotides not matched to a gene: 2. CDR3 residues: CASSQAGGANTGELFF. As DNA, the CDR3 is TGTGCCAGCAGCCAAGCAGGGGGTGCGAACACCGGGGAGCTGTTTTTT.

V gene TRBV7-8 combines with J gene TRBJ1-2; TRBD1 agrees at 10 bases. The germline gives CDR1 SGHVS, CDR2 FQNEAQ. The ends lost 5 bases at V and 6 bases at J; junction bases unmatched: 9. The CDR3 length is 15 residues. Written as DNA, the CDR3 is TGTGCCAGCAGCAGACGACAGGGGGCGGGCGATGGCTACACCTTC. Its protein product is CASSRRQGAGDGYTF. The full variable domain, its missing parts supplied by reference TRBV7-8 and TRBJ1-2, is GAGVSQSPRYKVAKRGQDVALRCDPISGHVSLFWYQQALGQGPEFLTYFQNEAQLDKSGLPSDRFFAERPEGSVSTLKIQRTQQEDSAVYLCASSRRQGAGDGYTFGSGTRLTVV.

The rearrangement joins TRBV7-3 to TRBJ2-2; 8 bases are a match to TRBD2. Germline V gene lookup returns CDR1 SGHTA and CDR2 FQGTGA. This CDR3 spans 14 amino acids. The ends lost 6 bases at V and 7 bases at J; junction bases unmatched: 7. The CDR3 sequence is CASRDGLAGGELFF. The CDR3 nucleotides are TGTGCCAGCAGGGACGGCCTAGCGGGCGGGGAGCTGTTTTTT.

The chain employs TRBV6-5 and TRBJ2-1; 7 bases fit TRBD1. CDR1 MNHEY and CDR2 SVGAGI come from the germline V gene. The trim removed 5 bases at V and 0 bases at J, leaving 1 base unmatched. CDR3 length: 14 residues. The chain's CDR3 is CASSPGGSYNEQFF. The CDR3 bases are TGTGCCAGCAGTCCAGGGGGCTCCTACAATGAGCAGTTCTTC.

The chain links TRBV7-9 to TRBJ2-2, with unresolved D. Germline V gene sequence: CDR1 SEHNR, CDR2 FQNEAQ (reference sequence). Between the trimmed V and J ends, which lost 6 bases and 4 bases, there was a span of 3 bases. This CDR3 region has 11 residues. The CDR3 DNA is TGTGCCAGCAGTCGCACCGGGGAGCTGTTTTTT. Translated: CASSRTGELFF. The entire variable domain, with the rest obtained from reference TRBV7-9 and TRBJ2-2, is as follows: DTGVSQNPRHKITKRGQNVTFRCDPISEHNRLYWYRQTLGQGPEFLTYFQNEAQLEKSRLLSDRFSAERPKGSFSTLEIQRTEQGDSAMYLCASSRTGELFFGEGSRLTVL.

Notes on this clone: Other DNA sequences in this sample translate to the same CDR3. V is TRBV6-2 or TRBV6-3 and J is TRBJ2-1, with D maybe TRBD1 (5 bases). The CDR3 is 14 amino acids. CDR1 is MNHEY, CDR2 SVGEGT, per germline. The V and J ends lost 0 bases and 6 bases respectively, with 9 bases between them. CDR3: CASSYSGPRNEQFF. CDR3 DNA sequence: TGTGCCAGCAGTTACTCGGGGCCTCGCAATGAGCAGTTCTTC.